A single sample gave rise to the 12 T cell receptor beta chains below, sequenced in a study of T cell changes during pregnancy in multiple sclerosis. Assay: immunoSEQ multiplex PCR; the TCRdb copy retains only in-frame clones and omits some. The sample includes about 93,000 clones, roughly 89% of them seen just once. Material: peripheral blood, obtained after pregnancy. The source is a female donor in good health, enrolled as a control in a pregnancy study.

The rearrangement uses TRBV10-3 and TRBJ1-2; D is unclear. Trimming took off 8 bases at V and 0 bases at J, with 13 bases between the two ends. Germline V gives CDR1 ENHRY, CDR2 SYGVKD. The CDR3 is made up of 14 amino acids. The CDR3 sequence: CAIRAGNTNYGYTF. The CDR3 DNA sequence: TGTGCCATCCGGGCGGGAAATACTAACTATGGCTACACCTTC.

This clone was counted a single time. J is TRBJ1-1 and V is TRBV5-1; D might be TRBD1 (5 bases). The CDR3 contains 15 residues. Germline CDR1 SGHRS, CDR2 YFSETQ. The V and J ends lost 0 bases and 1 base respectively, with 10 bases between them. The CDR3 sequence: CASSLAGGRNTEAFF. The CDR3 DNA is TGCGCCAGCAGCTTGGCCGGGGGGAGGAACACTGAAGCTTTCTTT.

The chain is built from TRBV5-1 and TRBJ2-1, with 7 bases lining up with TRBD1. In germline, CDR1 is SGHRS, CDR2 YFSETQ. V was clipped by 0 bases and J by 6 bases; unmatched bases: 3. The CDR3 is made up of 14 amino acids. CDR3: CASSLVPGGNEQFF. The CDR3 coding sequence is TGCGCCAGCAGCTTGGTGCCAGGGGGCAATGAGCAGTTCTTC.

In DNA form, the CDR3 reads TGTGCCAGCAGCTTGGGTTCGTCAGGAGAGCAGTACTTC. As protein: CASSLGSSGEQYF. This chain links TRBV5-4 with TRBJ2-7; D unresolved. Trimming took off 0 bases at V and 7 bases at J, with 11 bases between the two ends. CDR1 is SGHNT, CDR2 YYREEE, per germline (reference sequence). This CDR3 contains 13 residues.

The chain is built from TRBV6-1 and TRBJ1-3, with TRBD1 matching 9 bases. The CDR3 extends over 14 amino acids. The J segment lost 0 bases and the V segment lost 6 bases, leaving 0 bases of the junction unmatched. In germline, CDR1 is MNHNS, CDR2 SASEGT. DNA of the CDR3: TGTGCCAGCAGGACAGGGGGCTCTGGAAACACCATATATTTT. Protein product: CASRTGGSGNTIYF.

The V and J genes are TRBV5-1 and TRBJ1-2; maybe TRBD1 (5 bases). There are 13 residues in the CDR3. V was pared by 2 bases and J by 6 bases, with 11 bases between. CDR1 is SGHRS and CDR2 is YFSETQ in the germline V gene. The CDR3 spells CASSFAQADGYTF. The CDR3 DNA is TGCGCCAGCAGCTTCGCACAGGCCGATGGCTACACCTTC. The whole variable domain, remainder taken from reference TRBV5-1 and TRBJ1-2, is KAGVTQTPRYLIKTRGQQVTLSCSPISGHRSVSWYQQTPGQGLQFLFEYFSETQRNKGNFPGRFSGRQFSNSRSEMNVSTLELGDSALYLCASSFAQADGYTFGSGTRLTVV.

The chain has TRBV21-1 and TRBJ2-7; the table assigns TRBD1, which was not confirmed against the DNA. TRBV21-1 is reported as a pseudogene. This CDR3 is built from 14 residues. The CDR3 DNA sequence: TGTGCCAGCAGCAAGTGGACAGGGGGCCACGAGCAGTACTTC. Encoded protein: CASSKWTGGHEQYF.

V is TRBV5-1 and J is TRBJ2-2; TRBD2 agrees at 8 bases. J lost 4 bases, V lost 5 bases, and 13 bases had no gene match. Germline CDR1 is SGHRS and CDR2 is YFSETQ. The CDR3 runs 17 residues. CDR3 loop: CASSWARGGQGTGELFF. The CDR3, as DNA: TGCGCCAGCAGTTGGGCCCGGGGGGGCCAAGGCACCGGGGAGCTGTTTTTT.

As concerns this clone: This same CDR3 is encoded by further DNA sequences in the sample. The CDR3: CASSQEQGLNTEAFF. In DNA, the CDR3 is TGCGCCAGCAGCCAAGAACAGGGGTTGAACACTGAAGCTTTCTTT. The chain employs TRBV4-3 and TRBJ1-1; 7 bases are shared with TRBD1. The germline CDR1 and CDR2 sequences are LGHNA and YSLEER. V gave up 0 bases and J gave up 0 bases; unmatched junction bases: 1. This CDR3 spans 15 amino acids.

The count of this clone is one. This chain joins TRBV9 and TRBJ1-2, with 12 positions matching TRBD1. The germline CDR1 and CDR2 sequences are SGDLS and YYNGEE. The CDR3 spans 19 residues. Trimming removed 0 bases from V and 6 bases from J; junction bases left unmatched: 15. CDR3 residues: CASSVVSGRGTGGRDGYTF. CDR3 coding DNA: TGTGCCAGCAGCGTAGTTTCCGGTAGGGGGACAGGGGGCAGAGATGGCTACACCTTC.

This clone was picked up one time. V gene TRBV7-2 combines with J gene TRBJ2-7; 9 bases align to TRBD1. J lost 4 bases, V lost 2 bases, and 9 bases had no gene match. CDR3 length: 16 residues. CDR1 is SGHTA, CDR2 FQGNSA, per germline. The DNA of the CDR3 is TGTGCCAGCAGCTTACCAAACGGACAGGGGAGGTACGAGCAGTACTTC. It encodes CASSLPNGQGRYEQYF.

The V and J genes are TRBV7-9 and TRBJ2-7, with a tentative D call TRBD2 (5 bases). CDR1 and CDR2 (germline): SEHNR, FQNEAQ (reference sequence). The CDR3 spans 14 residues. V gave up 4 bases and J gave up 4 bases, with 14 bases separating them. The CDR3 is CASSSFRTRYEQYF. DNA of the CDR3: TGTGCCAGCAGCTCTTTCCGGACTCGGTACGAGCAGTACTTC.